The rows below give T cell receptor beta chains drawn from one sample of a study of T cells in Graves' hyperthyroidism and ophthalmopathy. Using its own MiXCR run on the multiplex PCR reads, TCRdb lists one record per CDR3 protein. In the table there are some 620,000 distinct CDR3 sequences, around 15% of which are singletons. The material sequenced was blood. The origin of the receptors is a woman aged 25-40 years with Graves' hyperthyroidism. CDR3s include the opening cysteine and the closing phenylalanine or tryptophan. The D gene is left open where the match is weak. Clone size is not always given. Where it is, it says once, few, many or a class for expanded clones.

d_gene | j_gene | v_gene | abundance | CDR3nt | CDR3aa
. | TRBJ1-5 | TRBV7-2 | once | TGTGCCAGCAGCTTAGATCGCGGGAGGGATCAGCCCCAGCATTTT | CASSLDRGRDQPQHF
. | TRBJ1-5 | TRBV5-1 | . | TGCGCCAGCAGCTCCGGGGGGACGAATCAGCCCCAGCATTTT | CASSSGGTNQPQHF
TRBD2 | TRBJ2-7 | TRBV5-1 | . | TGCGCCAGCAGCTTGAAATCGGTGCGGGAGAGGACCTACGAGCAGTACTTC | CASSLKSVRERTYEQYF
. | TRBJ1-6 | TRBV2 | many | TGTGCCAACAAGGACCGCAGCTCCTATAATTCACCCCTCCACTTT | CANKDRSSYNSPLHF
. | TRBJ2-6 | TRBV12-3/TRBV12-4 | few | TGTGCCAGCAGTCAGTTTAGTAGTGGGGCCAACGTCCTGACTTTC | CASSQFSSGANVLTF
TRBD2 | TRBJ2-7 | TRBV7-2 | many | TGTGCCAGCAGCGTTAGCGGGAGGGCCGGAGAGCAGTACTTC | CASSVSGRAGEQYF
. | TRBJ1-5 | TRBV19 | . | TGTGCCAGTAGTCGACAGGTGGATCAGCCCCAGCATTTT | CASSRQVDQPQHF
. | TRBJ2-2 | TRBV11-2 | few | TGTGCCAGCAGCTTAGATTACGTCACCGGGGAGCTGTTTTTT | CASSLDYVTGELFF
. | TRBJ2-1 | TRBV20-1 | . | TGCAGTGCTTTACAGGGCCCCGCCTACAATGAGCAGTTCTTC | CSALQGPAYNEQFF
. | TRBJ2-3 | TRBV11-2 | many | TGTGCCAGCAGCTTAGTCCGAGAAGATACGCAGTATTTT | CASSLVREDTQYF
. | TRBJ1-1 | TRBV30 | many | TGTGCCTGGAGTCCGCAGGGGTCAAGCACTGAAGCTTTCTTT | CAWSPQGSSTEAFF
. | TRBJ2-1 | TRBV28 | many | TGTGCCAGCAGTTTGTGGGATGAGCAGTTCTTC | CASSLWDEQFF
TRBD2 | TRBJ2-2 | TRBV20-1 | . | TGCAGTGCTAGTCCTAGCGGATACACCGGGGAGCTGTTTTTT | CSASPSGYTGELFF
. | TRBJ1-1 | TRBV9 | . | TGTGCCAGCAGCGTAGCCCCACAGAACACTGAAGCTTTCTTT | CASSVAPQNTEAFF
. | TRBJ1-4 | TRBV6-1 | few | TGTGCCAGCAGTGAAGCAGGGGCTAATGAAAAACTGTTTTTT | CASSEAGANEKLFF
. | TRBJ1-1 | TRBV28 | many | TGTGCCAGCAGTTATGGGGGTGAAGCTTTCTTT | CASSYGGEAFF
. | TRBJ2-5 | TRBV5-1 | few | TGCGCCAGCAGCTTGAATGGAGGAGGGGAGACCCAGTACTTC | CASSLNGGGETQYF
TRBD2 | TRBJ2-1 | TRBV20-1 | many | TGCAGTGCCAATCCTAGCGGGGACTACAATGAGCAGTTCTTC | CSANPSGDYNEQFF
TRBD1 | TRBJ2-1 | TRBV7-9 | . | TGTGCCAGCAGCTGGACAGGTTCCTACGAGCAGTTCTTC | CASSWTGSYEQFF
. | TRBJ2-1 | TRBV6-2/TRBV6-3 | . | TGTGCCAGCAGTCGGGACTTAGAGCAGTTCTTC | CASSRDLEQFF
. | TRBJ2-1 | TRBV7-3 | many | TGTGCCAGCAGCTTAACGGTCTTGCCCGATGAGCAGTTCTTC | CASSLTVLPDEQFF
TRBD1 | TRBJ2-7 | TRBV9 | few | TGTGCCAGCAGCGTAAGTCCGACAGGGGACGAGCAGTACTTC | CASSVSPTGDEQYF
. | TRBJ2-3 | TRBV9 | many | TGTGCCAGCAGCGTGAATATGGATACGCAGTATTTT | CASSVNMDTQYF
. | TRBJ1-2 | TRBV28 | . | TGTGCCAGCAGTTTATATAATGGAAACTATGGCTACACCTTC | CASSLYNGNYGYTF
TRBD1 | TRBJ2-2 | TRBV5-1 | few | TGCGCCAGCAGCTTGCGGGACAGGTCGAACACCGGGGAGCTGTTTTTT | CASSLRDRSNTGELFF
TRBD2 | TRBJ2-7 | TRBV6-1 | . | TGTGCCAGCAGGCTAAACCTAGCGGACTCTGTAGGCGAGCAGTACTTC | CASRLNLADSVGEQYF
. | TRBJ1-6 | TRBV7-9 | few | TGTGCCAGCAGCTTACCGGACGGGCCCCTCCACTTT | CASSLPDGPLHF
TRBD2 | TRBJ2-7 | TRBV19 | few | TGTGCCAGTAGTTCTACTAGCGGGGATCCCTACGAGCAGTACTTC | CASSSTSGDPYEQYF
. | TRBJ2-1 | TRBV6-5 | many | TGTGCCAGCAGTTACTCGGGCGGAGGTGGGGGACGAAAGCAGTTCTTC | CASSYSGGGGGRKQFF